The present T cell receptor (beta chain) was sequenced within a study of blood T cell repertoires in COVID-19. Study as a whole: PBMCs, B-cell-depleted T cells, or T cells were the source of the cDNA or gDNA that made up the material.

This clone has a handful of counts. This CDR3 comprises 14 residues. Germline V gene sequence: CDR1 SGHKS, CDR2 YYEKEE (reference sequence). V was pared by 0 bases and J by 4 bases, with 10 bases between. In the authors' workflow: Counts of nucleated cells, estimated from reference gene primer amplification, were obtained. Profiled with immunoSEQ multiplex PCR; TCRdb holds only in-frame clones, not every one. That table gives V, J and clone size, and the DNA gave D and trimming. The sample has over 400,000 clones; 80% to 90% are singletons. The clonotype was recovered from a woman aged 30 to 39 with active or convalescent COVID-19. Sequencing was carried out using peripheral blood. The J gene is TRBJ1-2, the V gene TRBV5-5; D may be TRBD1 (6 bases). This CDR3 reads CASSLGTASYGYTF. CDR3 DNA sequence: TGTGCCAGCAGCTTGGGGACAGCTTCCTATGGCTACACCTTC.